The T cell receptor (beta chain) under discussion was sequenced for a study of cytomegalovirus exposure and HLA in healthy donors. Produced via immunoSEQ multiplex PCR; TCRdb's table is partial and in-frame only. The sample shows 300,000 to 400,000 clones, roughly 85% of them seen only once. The germline gives CDR1 MNHEY, CDR2 SMNVEV (reference sequence). Germline trimming cut 2 bases from V and 5 bases from J; bases unmatched to any gene: 3. This CDR3 is built from 14 residues. Study findings and constraints: Under in vitro conditions, three CMV-associated chains were confirmed as specific for CMV antigens. Cytomegalovirus association was listed for roughly 160 TCR beta chains.

With regard to this clone: Its antigen remains unknown.

Sequenced material: PBMCs. The rearrangement links TRBV27 to TRBJ2-1; 7 bases fit TRBD2. This TCR was sampled from a woman younger than 30 in good health and CMV-seronegative. The CDR3 loop reads CASSLLGGDNEQFF. DNA for the CDR3: TGTGCCAGCAGTTTACTGGGGGGGGACAATGAGCAGTTCTTC.